This entry describes one T cell receptor beta chain. Its antigen is still unknown. Base qualities are not at hand, and no much larger clone is one base apart. Library preparation was by the immunoSEQ multiplex PCR assay. The source is immuneACCESS, and TCRdb retained only in-frame sequences with V and J called. Part of the clones is not carried over; for the studies checked, unresolved V genes explain less than half of this, and the remainder is unexplained. Counted in this sample were about 70,000 clones; 85% to 95% of them appeared once. Approximately 3% of the sample belongs to the ten largest clones. The CDR3 runs 13 amino acids, cysteine and phenylalanine included. Of the read, only the CDR3 DNA is kept; its 39 bases are in frame from base 1. The germline V gene gives CDR1 as MNHEY and CDR2 as SVGAGI. V loses 5 bases at its end and J loses 7 bases; junction bases beyond the gene matches: 4. This entry is derived from a study of T cell changes during pregnancy in multiple sclerosis (dated by TCRdb to about 2019). Context from the whole study: In women with multiple sclerosis, the researchers looked at how the T cell repertoire shifted as pregnancy progressed.

Here the sequenced sample was CD8+ T cells from peripheral blood mononuclear cells, taken in the third trimester of pregnancy. The source of this sequence is a female donor in good health, enrolled as a control in a pregnancy study. The rearranged chain carries TRBV6-5 and TRBJ1-2; TRBD1 matches 10 bases in the middle. The CDR3 is CASSGQGEIGYTF. The DNA is as follows: TGTGCCAGCAGTGGACAGGGGGAGATTGGCTACACCTTC.